Included here is one TCR beta chain sequence, with context. The same CDR3 is also encoded by other DNA sequences in this sample. This sample is drawn from a study of control samples from healthy donors and cancer patients. Germline V gives CDR1 MNHEY, CDR2 SVGAGI. V lost 8 bases, J lost 0 bases, and 10 bases lay in between. The CDR3 consists of 13 residues. The repertoire was sequenced with immunoSEQ multiplex PCR; TCRdb's copy has only in-frame clones and lacks some. This table has about 150,000 clones, 85% to 95% appearing once. This sequence joins TRBV6-5 and TRBJ1-2; possibly TRBD1 for D (5 bases). Input material: blood. The clonotype comes from a woman between 18 and 30 years old in good health. CDR3 DNA: TGTGCCAGCCGTCCGGGACCTAACTATGGCTACACCTTC. Protein sequence: CASRPGPNYGYTF.